This T cell receptor (beta chain) appears in the sequencing data of a study of tumor-infiltrating lymphocytes in oesophageal squamous cell carcinoma. Per germline, CDR1 SGHTA and CDR2 FQGNSA. The CDR3 is 19 amino acids. The V end was cut by 3 bases, the J end by 2 bases, with 25 bases between. This clonotype was observed a handful of times. Each CDR3 protein gets one entry after TCRdb re-called the PCR reads with MiXCR. The top ten hold approximately 14% of the sample, which has roughly 13,000 distinct CDR3 sequences, about half seen once. The receptor was derived from a male donor with esophageal squamous cell carcinoma. The rearrangement links TRBV7-2 to TRBJ2-5; TRBD2 might be the D (5 bases). The source material was normal esophageal tissue next to the tumor. CDR3 sequence (DNA): TGTGCCAGCAGCTTCCCCCCGCGTGGTAGAGGGAACCGTCAAGAGACCCAGTACTTC. Its translation: CASSFPPRGRGNRQETQYF.